This TCR beta chain was recorded in a study of cytomegalovirus exposure and HLA in healthy donors. Researchers ran the PCR with 60 Vbeta and 13 Jbeta primers. The table came from immunoSEQ multiplex PCR; TCRdb's copy has only in-frame clones and leaves some out. The table shows over 90,000 clones, with 60% to 80% occurring only once. This clone was seen a few times. In germline, CDR1 is MNHEY, CDR2 SMNVEV (reference sequence). With 6 bases removed from V and 0 bases from J, the gap between germline ends came to 12 bases. The CDR3 has 14 residues. The donors gave bone marrow, and they were healthy. The sequencing sample was made of PBMCs. The TCR was taken from a man over 45 in good health and CMV-seropositive. This chain connects TRBV27 to TRBJ2-7; D might be TRBD2 (6 bases). The CDR3 sequence: CASSSGTDSYEQYF. For the CDR3, the DNA is TGTGCCAGCAGCTCCGGGACTGACTCCTACGAGCAGTACTTC.